What follows are 26 T cell receptor beta chains derived from one specimen sequenced in a study of shared clonotypes between healthy human individuals. Only in-frame clones appear in the TCRdb table, and some are missing; sequencing was by immunoSEQ multiplex PCR. Here the sample spans about 550,000 clones, just under 97% being singletons. Terminally differentiated effector memory CD45RA+ cells were excluded from the naive CD8 cells, which were CD45RO-negative and positively selected for CCR7. The sample consisted of naive CD8+ T cells sorted from blood. Source of these receptors: a woman aged 25-40 years in good health.

The V and J genes are TRBV29-1 and TRBJ1-2; D ambiguous. This CDR3 comprises 11 residues. The V gene's germline CDR1 is SQVTM and CDR2 ANQGSEA. Trimming removed 1 base at V and 5 bases at J, with 5 bases between. This chain's CDR3 is CSVEARYGYTF. The CDR3 DNA is TGCAGCGTTGAAGCCAGATATGGCTACACCTTC.

V gene TRBV4-1 combines with J gene TRBJ2-7, with D perhaps TRBD2 (6 bases). The CDR3 contains 16 residues. Germline values: CDR1 MGHRA, CDR2 YSYEKL. Trimming took 0 bases from V and 0 from J, leaving 12 bases between them. The CDR3 loop reads CASSQDQGGSSYEQYF. CDR3 bases: TGCGCCAGCAGCCAAGATCAAGGAGGGAGCTCCTACGAGCAGTACTTC.

The rearrangement joins TRBV5-1 to TRBJ1-5; the match to TRBD1 covers 7 bases. This CDR3 has 15 amino acids. From germline, CDR1 is SGHRS and CDR2 YFSETQ. Trimming cost V 7 bases and J 1 base; bases outside gene matches: 8. This CDR3 is CASVTGERSNQPQHF. The CDR3 nucleotides are TGCGCCAGCGTAACAGGGGAGCGGAGCAATCAGCCCCAGCATTTT.

The chain employs TRBV7-9 and TRBJ1-1; TRBD1 might be the D (6 bases). The V and J ends lost 5 bases and 1 base respectively, with 14 bases between them. CDR3 length equals 15 residues. Germline CDR1 SEHNR, CDR2 FQNEAQ (reference sequence). The chain's CDR3 is CASSPARGSNTEAFF. The CDR3 coding sequence is TGTGCCAGCAGCCCCGCCAGGGGATCGAACACTGAAGCTTTCTTT.

The genes are TRBV5-6 and TRBJ1-3; D remains ambiguous. V lost 2 bases, J lost 0 bases, and 6 bases lay in between. Germline values: CDR1 SGHDT, CDR2 YYEEEE. This CDR3 is 14 amino acids long. The CDR3 loop is CASSFHDSGNTIYF. The DNA of the CDR3 is TGTGCCAGCAGCTTTCATGACTCTGGAAACACCATATATTTT.

The chain couples TRBV27 to TRBJ1-2; D call uncertain. The V end lost 3 bases, the J end lost 4 bases, and 12 bases lay between the germline ends. The germline V gene has CDR1 MNHEY and CDR2 SMNVEV (reference sequence). The CDR3 consists of 14 residues. Here the CDR3 DNA reads TGTGCCAGCAGTTTGAACAGCGTGATCTATGGCTACACCTTC. Amino acids: CASSLNSVIYGYTF.

The gene calls are TRBV5-8 and TRBJ2-7; 7 bases agree with TRBD2. Losses at the gene ends were 0 bases for V and 2 bases for J; bases not matched to a gene: 5. This CDR3 region has 15 residues. Per the germline V gene, CDR1 is SGHTS and CDR2 is YDEGEE. The CDR3: CASSLAGGSAYEQYF. The CDR3 bases are TGTGCCAGCAGCTTGGCTGGCGGGAGCGCCTACGAGCAGTACTTC.

J is TRBJ2-7 and V is TRBV2; D is unresolved. The CDR3 extends over 13 amino acids. With 9 bases removed from V and 0 bases from J, the gap between germline ends came to 12 bases. Germline CDR1 and CDR2: SNHLY and FYNNEI. DNA of the CDR3: TGTGCCAGAAATCCTATGAGCTCCTACGAGCAGTACTTC. Residues: CARNPMSSYEQYF.

DNA for the CDR3: TGTGCCAGCAGCGACAATGACGGATCTGGGGCCAACGTCCTGACTTTC. Translation gives CASSDNDGSGANVLTF. The chain is built from TRBV27 and TRBJ2-6; D uncertain. Germline CDR1 is MNHEY and CDR2 is SMNVEV (reference sequence). The CDR3 extends over 16 amino acids. Trimming cost V 6 bases and J 1 base, with 13 bases left between them.

The CDR3 region has the DNA TGCGCCAGCAGCCAACCGAACACTGCAATCGGGGAGCTGTTTTTT. Translating it yields CASSQPNTAIGELFF. The genes are TRBV4-1 and TRBJ2-2; D is unclear. CDR3 length: 15 residues. Trimming pared 2 bases from V and 7 bases from J, leaving 14 bases between. CDR1 MGHRA and CDR2 YSYEKL come from the germline V gene.

The chain uses TRBV28 and TRBJ2-6, with a weak D call TRBD2 (7 bases). The germline gives CDR1 MDHEN, CDR2 SYDVKM. The CDR3 loop spans 20 amino acids. The V gene lost 2 bases and the J gene lost 0 bases, with 20 bases spanning the gap. CDR3 DNA sequence: TGTGCCAGCAGTTTACGGGGGGCTGCTAACTTGGACTCTGGGGCCAACGTCCTGACTTTC. Translation gives CASSLRGAANLDSGANVLTF. Using reference TRBV28 and TRBJ2-6 for the parts outside the CDR3, the full variable domain is DVKVTQSSRYLVKRTGEKVFLECVQDMDHENMFWYRQDPGLGLRLIYFSYDVKMKEKGDIPEGYSVSREKKERFSLILESASTNQTSMYLCASSLRGAANLDSGANVLTFGAGSRLTVL.

The chain uses TRBV21-1 and TRBJ2-7; the tabulated D call, TRBD2, remains unverified against the DNA. TRBV21-1 corresponds to a pseudogene. This CDR3 is 14 amino acids long. CDR3 amino acids: CASSKALGGREQYF. CDR3 DNA sequence: TGTGCCAGCAGCAAAGCGCTCGGGGGGCGCGAGCAGTACTTC.

This chain connects TRBV4-2 to TRBJ1-1, with D unclear. CDR1 is LGHNA and CDR2 is YNFKEQ in the germline V gene. The CDR3 consists of 11 residues. The V end lost 5 bases, the J end lost 4 bases, and 5 bases lay between the germline ends. CDR3 DNA sequence: TGTGCCAGCAGCTTTGGCACTGAAGCTTTCTTT. Its protein is CASSFGTEAFF.

The chain carries TRBV27 and TRBJ2-7; TRBD2 aligns across 8 bases. CDR3 length: 14 amino acids. V trimming: 0 bases; J trimming: 5 bases; junction bases outside the gene matches: 3. Germline CDR1 and CDR2: MNHEY and SMNVEV (reference sequence). CDR3 coding DNA: TGTGCCAGCAGTTTATCCGGGAGGGCCCACGAGCAGTACTTC. Amino acid sequence: CASSLSGRAHEQYF.

This clone was detected once. The rearrangement links TRBV7-2 to TRBJ1-1; a possible D gene is TRBD1 (5 bases). The CDR3 extends over 17 amino acids. CDR1 SGHTA and CDR2 FQGNSA come from the germline V gene. V dropped 4 bases and J dropped 0 bases, with 18 bases sitting between them. The CDR3 DNA reads TGTGCCAGCAGCTCGGCTAGACAGCGCCTGATGAACACTGAAGCTTTCTTT. Amino acids: CASSSARQRLMNTEAFF.

In this sample, this clone turned up once. The chain recombines TRBV28 with TRBJ2-1; D gene unclear. The ends were cut back, 2 bases at V and 5 bases at J, with 10 bases in the middle. Germline CDR1 is MDHEN and CDR2 is SYDVKM. The CDR3 sequence is 14 residues long. The CDR3 here is CASSLGPADNEQFF. The CDR3 DNA is TGTGCCAGCAGTTTAGGACCAGCTGACAATGAGCAGTTCTTC.

The genes are TRBV6-5 and TRBJ2-5; no reliable D call. Trimming stripped 7 bases from V and 4 bases from J, with 13 bases between. CDR3 length equals 13 residues. The germline CDR1 and CDR2 sequences are MNHEY and SVGAGI. As DNA, the CDR3 is TGTGCCAGCACCCTCAGTCTCGGAGAGACCCAGTACTTC. This gives the protein CASTLSLGETQYF.

This clone was detected only once. J is TRBJ2-1 and V is TRBV11-2; D is unresolved. There are 14 residues in the CDR3. Trimming took 1 base from V and 4 from J, leaving 8 bases between them. The germline gives CDR1 SGHAT, CDR2 FQNNGV. CDR3 in amino acids: CASSLVAAYNEQFF. The CDR3 nucleotides are TGTGCCAGCAGCTTAGTGGCGGCATACAATGAGCAGTTCTTC.

This chain uses TRBV27 with TRBJ2-5; D call uncertain. The tail of the sequence fits TRBJ2-7 better, so the J call may be wrong. This CDR3 spans 14 amino acids. Germline CDR1 is MNHEY and CDR2 is SMNVEV (reference sequence). The CDR3 reads CASSLYGEGYEQYF. The CDR3 DNA reads as TGTGCCAGCAGTTTATACGGAGAAGGGTACGAGCAGTACTTC.

CDR3 region: CATSAGTGGYEQYF. CDR3 sequence (DNA): TGTGCCACCAGCGCCGGGACAGGAGGCTACGAGCAGTACTTC. This sequence joins TRBV15 and TRBJ2-7, with 8 bases that match TRBD1. In germline, CDR1 is LNHNV, CDR2 YYDKDF (reference sequence). The trim removed 5 bases at V and 3 bases at J, leaving 6 bases unmatched. This CDR3 has 14 residues.

The J gene is TRBJ2-1, the V gene TRBV2, with TRBD2 matching over 9 bases. Germline assignment: CDR1 SNHLY and CDR2 FYNNEI. With 4 bases clipped from V and 6 bases from J, the junction kept 10 bases outside the gene matches. This CDR3 comprises 16 residues. As DNA, the CDR3 is TGTGCCAGCAGTGTTTCTAGCGGGATCACTGTCAATGAGCAGTTCTTC. It translates to CASSVSSGITVNEQFF.

V gene TRBV29-1 combines with J gene TRBJ1-1, with 7 bases fitting TRBD1. The germline gives CDR1 SQVTM, CDR2 ANQGSEA. The CDR3 has 15 residues. J was trimmed by 1 base and V by 0 bases; bases with no gene match: 5. CDR3 nucleotide sequence: TGCAGCGTTGAAGATTACGACAGGGAGAACACTGAAGCTTTCTTT. Protein product: CSVEDYDRENTEAFF.

This chain connects TRBV28 to TRBJ2-7; the D is unclear. The CDR3 sequence is 16 residues long. Per germline, CDR1 MDHEN and CDR2 SYDVKM. V gave up 3 bases and J gave up 0 bases, with 15 bases separating them. In nucleotides, the CDR3 is TGTGCCAGCAGTTTTGAAGCCTGGGCGGACTCCTACGAGCAGTACTTC. It codes for CASSFEAWADSYEQYF. The full variable domain, completed using reference TRBV28 and TRBJ2-7, is DVKVTQSSRYLVKRTGEKVFLECVQDMDHENMFWYRQDPGLGLRLIYFSYDVKMKEKGDIPEGYSVSREKKERFSLILESASTNQTSMYLCASSFEAWADSYEQYFGPGTRLTVT.

V and J are TRBV7-2 and TRBJ2-1, with 12 bases aligning to TRBD2. The CDR3 spans 19 residues. The germline V gene has CDR1 SGHTA and CDR2 FQGNSA. V dropped 5 bases and J dropped 7; count of bases not matched to a gene: 18. The CDR3: CASSPHLGLLAGGPNEQFF. Written as DNA, the CDR3 is TGTGCCAGCAGCCCACACCTCGGACTTCTAGCGGGAGGGCCTAATGAGCAGTTCTTC.

In nucleotides, the CDR3 is TGCAGCGTTGTGTTGCTAGGAGATACGCAGTATTTT. Translating it yields CSVVLLGDTQYF. The V call is TRBV29-1, the J call TRBJ2-3; no clear D. This CDR3 contains 12 residues. CDR1 is SQVTM, CDR2 ANQGSEA, per germline. The V end lost 4 bases, the J end lost 5 bases, and 10 bases lay between the germline ends.

This clone was detected only once. CDR3 residues: CASSVGDSSYEQYF. CDR3 bases: TGTGCCAGCAGTGTTGGGGACAGCTCCTACGAGCAGTACTTC. This chain joins TRBV6-1 and TRBJ2-7, with 7 bases that match TRBD1. Germline assignment: CDR1 MNHNS and CDR2 SASEGT. The CDR3 loop spans 14 amino acids. Unmatched junction bases numbered 3, after V lost 4 bases and J lost 0 bases.